This record looks at one T cell receptor beta chain sequence and its context. Its specificity is not known. This CDR3 has 17 amino acids. Germline CDR1 reads SGHRS; CDR2 reads YFSETQ. With 4 bases clipped from V and 4 bases from J, the junction kept 7 bases outside the gene matches. This sample stems from a study of OX40 agonist ivuxolimab in advanced cancers. The study's findings and limits: Expanded clones tended on average to be more numerous among CD8+ T cells than CD4+. Dose levels from 0.1 to 3.0 mg/kg saw CD4+ and CD8+ blood T cells expand clonally by week 6.

The data were produced by immunoSEQ multiplex PCR, yet TCRdb's version contains in-frame clones alone and is incomplete. The top ten hold 5.4% of the sample, which has under 60,000 clones, over 80% seen once. This sequence was found in an adult with an advanced solid tumor such as melanoma, head and neck, liver or kidney cancer. The sequenced sample was CD4+ or CD8+ T cells sorted from blood, obtained in a trial of the OX40 agonist ivuxolimab. The chain has TRBV5-1 and TRBJ2-1; 14 nucleotides agree with TRBD2. CDR3 region: CASSRGLAGDGYNEQFF. CDR3 coding DNA: TGCGCCAGCAGCAGGGGACTAGCGGGAGACGGTTACAATGAGCAGTTCTTC.